These 23 T cell receptor beta chains share one sample of origin, sequenced in a study of blood T cell repertoires in COVID-19. The method was immunoSEQ multiplex PCR; TCRdb's version includes in-frame clones alone and lacks a portion of them. In the table there are 100,000 or so clones, about 90% of which are singletons. The sample was peripheral blood. The receptors derive from a man aged 25-45 years in a cohort sampled during active COVID-19.

This sequence joins TRBV6-5 and TRBJ1-4; 7 nucleotides align to TRBD1. The ends lost 4 bases at V and 9 bases at J; junction bases unmatched: 11. The germline V gene has CDR1 MNHEY and CDR2 SVGAGI. The CDR3 consists of 15 residues. CDR3 bases: TGTGCCAGCAGTTCCCCCTCGCAGGGGGTGAAAAAACTGTTTTTT. This translates into CASSSPSQGVKKLFF.

The chain links TRBV4-2 to TRBJ2-6; maybe TRBD2 (7 bases). The CDR3 extends over 19 amino acids. Trimming stripped 0 bases from V and 5 bases from J, with 20 bases between. The germline V gene has CDR1 LGHNA and CDR2 YNFKEQ. The CDR3 coding sequence is TGTGCCAGCAGCCAAGATCCACCGGGGGGCCACCTCTGGGCCAACGTCCTGACTTTC. Translation gives CASSQDPPGGHLWANVLTF.

The CDR3 nucleotides read TGTGCCAGCAGACAGGGAAACACTGAAGCTTTCTTT. Amino acid sequence: CASRQGNTEAFF. This sequence joins TRBV2 and TRBJ1-1; TRBD1 is a possible D gene (6 bases). Trimming left V 6 bases short and J 2 bases short, with 7 bases between. CDR1 and CDR2 from the germline V gene are SNHLY and FYNNEI. The CDR3 sequence is 12 residues long.

The V call is TRBV15, the J call TRBJ2-2; the match to TRBD2 covers 8 bases. V was pared by 1 base and J by 6 bases, with 4 bases of the junction left unmatched. CDR3 length: 15 residues. Germline CDR1 reads LNHNV; CDR2 reads YYDKDF (reference sequence). Written as DNA, the CDR3 is TGTGCCACCAGCAGAGTCGGGGGGGATGCCGGGGAGCTGTTTTTT. This gives the protein CATSRVGGDAGELFF.

The rearrangement joins TRBV5-4 to TRBJ1-4, with TRBD1 matching 10 bases. The CDR3 has 14 residues. Germline V gene data show CDR1 as SGHNT and CDR2 as YYREEE (reference sequence). J lost 4 bases, V lost 4 bases, and 1 base had no gene match. The CDR3 nucleotides read TGTGCCAGCAGCGGGACAGGGGATAATGAAAAACTGTTTTTT. Encoded protein: CASSGTGDNEKLFF. Looking up the rest from reference TRBV5-4 and TRBJ1-4 gives the full variable domain: ETGVTQSPTHLIKTRGQQVTLRCSSQSGHNTVSWYQQALGQGPQFIFQYYREEENGRGNFPPRFSGLQFPNYSSELNVNALELDDSALYLCASSGTGDNEKLFFGSGTQLSVL.

The rearrangement joins TRBV29-1 to TRBJ1-2; D call uncertain. With 4 bases removed from V and 4 bases from J, the gap between germline ends came to 13 bases. The CDR3 loop spans 13 amino acids. Looked up from germline, CDR1 is SQVTM and CDR2 is ANQGSEA. CDR3 DNA: TGCAGCGTTGTGGAAGGAGCCTCCTATGGCTACACCTTC. The encoded protein is CSVVEGASYGYTF.

J is TRBJ1-1 and V is TRBV7-6, with D possibly TRBD1 on 5 matching bases. V was clipped by 4 bases and J by 5 bases, with 17 bases between them. Germline values: CDR1 SGHVS, CDR2 FNYEAQ. The CDR3 spans 15 residues. CDR3 sequence (DNA): TGTGCCAGCAGCTCCACAGTGGGGCAGGAAACTGAAGCTTTCTTT. It yields the protein CASSSTVGQETEAFF.

This clone was seen once. This rearrangement joins TRBV3-1 (or the pseudogene TRBV3-2) to TRBJ2-7; 9 bases are shared with TRBD2. V shed 3 bases, J shed 3 bases, and the junction held 3 bases outside the gene matches. CDR3 length: 14 residues. Per the germline V gene, CDR1 is LGHDT and CDR2 is YNNKEL (reference sequence). The CDR3 is CASSHSGGRYEQYF. Here the CDR3 DNA reads TGTGCCAGCAGCCATAGCGGGGGCCGCTACGAGCAGTACTTC.

The genes are TRBV5-4 and TRBJ2-5; 8 bases are shared with TRBD1. V dropped 3 bases and J dropped 5; count of bases not matched to a gene: 6. This CDR3 has 14 amino acids. Germline V CDR1 and CDR2: SGHNT, YYREEE (reference sequence). The CDR3: CASSSTGQEETQYF. The CDR3 coding sequence is TGTGCCAGCAGCTCAACGGGACAGGAGGAGACCCAGTACTTC.

The J gene is TRBJ2-6, the V gene TRBV11-2, with D unresolved. Trimming removed 1 base from V and 0 bases from J, with 10 bases in between. Germline CDR1 reads SGHAT; CDR2 reads FQNNGV. This CDR3 has 17 residues. This CDR3 reads CASSLGLLRSGANVLTF. The CDR3 region has the DNA TGTGCCAGCAGCTTAGGGCTGCTCCGCTCTGGGGCCAACGTCCTGACTTTC.

This chain connects TRBV29-1 to TRBJ2-3; 12 positions match TRBD1. Looked up from germline, CDR1 is SQVTM and CDR2 is ANQGSEA. CDR3 size: 15 residues. V shed 6 bases, J shed 2 bases, and the junction held 6 bases outside the gene matches. CDR3 coding DNA: TGCAGCGTCCAACGGGACAGGGGGCCCACAGATACGCAGTATTTT. It is translated as CSVQRDRGPTDTQYF.

The gene calls are TRBV19 and TRBJ1-5; D is unresolved. CDR1 and CDR2 from the germline V gene are LNHDA and SQIVND (reference sequence). CDR3 length equals 15 residues. Trimming took off 2 bases at V and 5 bases at J, with 13 bases between the two ends. The CDR3 bases are TGTGCCAGTAGTATACCCCCTCCCTCCTATCAGCCCCAGCATTTT. Protein: CASSIPPPSYQPQHF.

V is TRBV30 and J is TRBJ2-2; tentatively, D is TRBD2 (5 bases). The CDR3 spans 15 residues. In germline, CDR1 is GTSNPN, CDR2 SVGIG (reference sequence). Trimming left V 0 bases short and J 0 bases short, with 8 bases between. CDR3 sequence reads: CAWSVNGANTGELFF. CDR3 in DNA: TGTGCCTGGAGTGTAAACGGGGCGAACACCGGGGAGCTGTTTTTT.

The chain is built from TRBV30 and TRBJ1-5; 8 positions agree with TRBD1. CDR1 is GTSNPN, CDR2 SVGIG, per germline (reference sequence). V shed 2 bases, J shed 2 bases, and the junction held 5 bases outside the gene matches. CDR3 length equals 15 residues. The chain's CDR3 is CAWSFGQGGNQPQHF. CDR3 bases: TGTGCCTGGAGTTTCGGACAGGGCGGCAATCAGCCCCAGCATTTT.

The chain recombines TRBV5-4 with TRBJ1-2, with D maybe TRBD1 (5 bases). CDR1 SGHNT and CDR2 YYREEE come from the germline V gene (reference sequence). The CDR3 is 13 residues long. Trimming left V 6 bases short and J 8 bases short, with 17 bases between. CDR3: CASTSGGDWGYTF. The DNA of the CDR3 is TGTGCCAGCACCAGTGGGGGGGACTGGGGCTACACCTTC.

The CDR3 reads CASSWDSSYEQYF. CDR3 DNA: TGCGCCAGCAGCTGGGACAGCTCCTACGAGCAGTACTTC. This chain uses TRBV5-1 with TRBJ2-7, with TRBD1 matching over 7 bases. Germline V gives CDR1 SGHRS, CDR2 YFSETQ. The V segment lost 3 bases and the J segment 0 bases; nucleotides outside the gene matches: 0. The CDR3 runs 13 residues.

This rearrangement joins TRBV7-2 to TRBJ1-2; TRBD1 is a possible D gene (5 bases). Trimming removed 1 base from V and 6 bases from J, with 9 bases in between. Germline V lookup: CDR1 SGHTA, CDR2 FQGNSA. The CDR3 spans 13 residues. The CDR3 is CASSLGQGHGYTF. In DNA form, the CDR3 reads TGTGCCAGCAGCTTAGGGCAGGGCCATGGCTACACCTTC.

The CDR3 nucleotides read TGTGCCAGTGGGCATTCTCTTGGGGAGCAGTACTTC. This gives the protein CASGHSLGEQYF. This rearrangement joins TRBV28 to TRBJ2-7; D call uncertain. This CDR3 has 12 residues. The germline gives CDR1 MDHEN, CDR2 SYDVKM. V lost 9 bases, J lost 7 bases, and 16 bases lay in between.

This clone was observed once. The CDR3 region has the DNA TGTGCCAGCTCACCCCGGAGGGAGGCAGGCACTGAAGCTTTCTTT. It specifies CASSPRREAGTEAFF. V is TRBV18 and J is TRBJ1-1, with D unresolved. Trimming pared 3 bases from V and 4 bases from J, leaving 15 bases between. The V gene's germline CDR1 is KGHSH and CDR2 LQKENI. The CDR3 length is 15 residues.

This chain uses TRBV6-5 with TRBJ1-2; D might be TRBD1 (6 bases). With 8 bases removed from V and 1 base from J, the gap between germline ends came to 8 bases. From germline, CDR1 is MNHEY and CDR2 SVGAGI. The CDR3 is 12 amino acids. CDR3 in amino acids: CASRDNNYGYTF. For the CDR3, the DNA is TGTGCCAGCCGGGACAATAACTATGGCTACACCTTC.

This rearrangement joins TRBV9 to TRBJ2-7, with 7 bases that match TRBD1. The CDR3 spans 14 residues. Germline assignment: CDR1 SGDLS and CDR2 YYNGEE. The V gene end was trimmed by 0 bases and the J gene end by 4 bases; junction bases not matched to a gene: 4. CDR3 bases: TGTGCCAGCAGCGTAGCCGACAGGGAGTACGAGCAGTACTTC. As protein: CASSVADREYEQYF.

The rearrangement links TRBV28 to TRBJ1-5, with 8 bases aligning to TRBD1. Per germline, CDR1 MDHEN and CDR2 SYDVKM. The V and J ends lost 7 bases and 9 bases, in that order; junction bases with no gene match: 11. The CDR3 has 14 amino acids. The CDR3 bases are TGTGCCAGCACAGGACAGGGAAATATTGTGCCCCAGCATTTT. Translated: CASTGQGNIVPQHF.

The rearrangement uses TRBV2 and TRBJ1-2; maybe TRBD1 (5 bases). This CDR3 is 12 amino acids long. V lost 6 bases, J lost 5 bases, and 10 bases lay in between. The germline V gene has CDR1 SNHLY and CDR2 FYNNEI. CDR3 region: CASSLGTYGYTF. As DNA, the CDR3 is TGTGCCAGCAGCCTCGGGACTTATGGCTACACCTTC.